Below, 5 T cell receptor beta chains from the same sample are listed, as sequenced in a study of blood T cell repertoires in COVID-19. Some clones are missing from TCRdb's copy, which holds only in-frame ones; the method was immunoSEQ multiplex PCR. The sample has about 90,000 clones; approximately 80% are singletons. Sequencing was carried out using peripheral blood. The receptors here all came from a man in his sixties or seventies with acute or convalescent COVID-19.

The V call is TRBV5-8, the J call TRBJ2-5; 11 bases are shared with TRBD1. V was pared by 2 bases and J by 5 bases, with 8 bases of the junction left unmatched. This CDR3 is 16 amino acids long. Germline loops: CDR1 SGHTS, CDR2 YDEGEE. The CDR3: CASSLGQGARLETQYF. DNA for the CDR3: TGTGCCAGCAGCTTAGGACAGGGGGCGAGGTTGGAGACCCAGTACTTC.

This clone has ten or more counts. This sequence joins TRBV3-1 (or the pseudogene TRBV3-2) and TRBJ1-1, with TRBD1 as a possible D gene (5 bases). The ends were cut back, 1 base at V and 11 bases at J, with 11 bases in the middle. The CDR3 runs 12 residues. CDR1 is LGHDT, CDR2 YNNKEL, per germline (reference sequence). The CDR3 DNA reads as TGTGCCAGCAGCCAAGTGAGCGGGGACGCTTTCTTT. Residues: CASSQVSGDAFF.

V gene TRBV5-1 combines with J gene TRBJ2-7, with unresolved D. Germline V gene sequence: CDR1 SGHRS, CDR2 YFSETQ. This CDR3 has 13 residues. The V gene lost 1 base and the J gene lost 4 bases, with 9 bases spanning the gap. The CDR3 DNA follows: TGCGCCAGCAGCTTGTCGCCAGGTTACGAGCAGTACGTC. It encodes CASSLSPGYEQYV.

The rearrangement uses TRBV19 and TRBJ2-3; TRBD1 matches at 11 bases. Germline loops: CDR1 LNHDA, CDR2 SQIVND (reference sequence). This CDR3 has 17 amino acids. The ends lost 5 bases at V and 2 bases at J; junction bases unmatched: 9. CDR3 nucleotide sequence: TGTGCCAGTAGTGGGGGACAGGGGGGTTTTTACACAGATACGCAGTATTTT. Translated: CASSGGQGGFYTDTQYF. Full variable domain (rest looked up from reference TRBV19 and TRBJ2-3): DGGITQSPKYLFRKEGQNVTLSCEQNLNHDAMYWYRQDPGQGLRLIYYSQIVNDFQKGDIAEGYSVSREKKESFPLTVTSAQKNPTAFYLCASSGGQGGFYTDTQYFGPGTRLTVL.

This clone was seen a handful of times. The gene calls are TRBV10-1 and TRBJ2-3; 8 bases are a match to TRBD2. This CDR3 has 15 residues. J gave up 5 bases and V 3 bases, and 7 bases lay outside the gene matches. CDR1 and CDR2 (germline): WNHNN, SYGVQD (reference sequence). The CDR3 here is CASSEGGGFKDTQYF. The CDR3 DNA reads as TGCGCCAGCAGTGAAGGCGGGGGGTTTAAAGATACGCAGTATTTT.